A single T cell receptor beta chain is shown here with its context. Germline assignment: CDR1 SGDLS and CDR2 YYNGEE. The CDR3 sequence is 14 residues long. Trimming took 4 bases from V and 4 from J; bases not matched to a gene: 4. The entry originates in a study of blood T cell repertoires in COVID-19. As for the study in general: Both acute and convalescent COVID-19 samples were obtained from the United States, Italy and Spain.

Participants were aged roughly 18 to 90 years, lived in about 26 US areas, and enrolled virtually. In assigning cohorts, the study relied on participant-reported clinical history. Assay: immunoSEQ multiplex PCR; the TCRdb copy retains only in-frame clones and omits some. This sample has some 270,000 clones, with roughly nine tenths found just once. The rearrangement links TRBV9 to TRBJ2-3; TRBD1 aligns across 9 bases. The source of this sequence is a woman in her sixties or seventies who had recovered from COVID-19. The sample taken for sequencing was PBMCs or T cells enriched from blood (not recorded which). Here the CDR3 DNA reads TGTGCCAGCAGCCCTCGACAGGGGGCAGATACGCAGTATTTT. Translation: CASSPRQGADTQYF.